Listed below are T cell receptor beta chains from one sample, sequenced in a study of cytomegalovirus exposure and HLA in healthy donors. The protocol was immunoSEQ multiplex PCR, while the TCRdb copy is restricted to in-frame clones and leaves out a portion. The sample lists about 170,000 clones; 80% to 90% were seen once. Source material: PBMCs. The origin of the receptors is a male donor in good health and CMV-seronegative. Each CDR3 is given with its conserved first and last residue. Each record gives: V gene, D gene, clone size, J gene, CDR3 protein, CDR3 DNA. A D gene is named only where the DNA matches it firmly. Expanded clones get a size class; other rows say once, few or many, or leave the size out.

TRBV6-1	TRBD1	.	TRBJ2-4	CASSETGGSYLAKNIQYF	TGTGCCAGCAGTGAGACAGGGGGCAGTTACTTAGCCAAAAACATTCAGTACTTC
TRBV28	TRBD1	.	TRBJ1-1	CASSAGRGLGTEAFF	TGTGCCAGCAGTGCGGGCAGGGGGCTCGGCACTGAAGCTTTCTTT
TRBV5-4	.	.	TRBJ1-2	CASSLGREDYGYPF	TGTGCCAGCAGCTTGGGCAGAGAGGACTATGGCTACCCCTTC
TRBV7-8	.	few	TRBJ2-6	CASSTFRVPISGANVLTF	TGTGCCAGCAGCACATTCAGGGTTCCCATCTCTGGGGCCAACGTCCTGACTTTC
TRBV28	TRBD1	.	TRBJ1-6	CASSLFRGVNNSPLHF	TGTGCCAGCAGTTTATTCAGGGGGGTAAATAATTCACCCCTCCACTTT
TRBV7-9	.	once	TRBJ2-7	CASSLRGHPIVQYF	TGTGCCAGCAGCTTACGTGGGCACCCCATAGTGCAGTACTTC
TRBV7-8	.	.	TRBJ1-1	CASSLEGGLEAFF	TGTGCCAGCAGCTTAGAAGGGGGATTAGAAGCTTTCTTT
TRBV5-4	.	.	TRBJ2-2	CASSLRGGYTGELFF	TGTGCCAGCAGCTTAAGAGGGGGTTACACCGGGGAGCTGTTTTTT
TRBV18	.	.	TRBJ2-7	CASSPRETYEQYF	TGTGCCAGCTCACCCAGGGAAACCTACGAGCAGTACTTC
TRBV10-3	TRBD1	.	TRBJ2-1	CAISGAKGQEIYNEQFF	TGTGCCATCAGTGGAGCTAAGGGACAGGAGATCTACAATGAGCAGTTCTTC
TRBV5-1	TRBD1	few	TRBJ2-2	CASSVDRGSGELFF	TGCGCCAGCAGCGTGGACAGGGGGTCCGGGGAGCTGTTTTTT
TRBV11-1	.	.	TRBJ2-1	CASSPRGTGNEQFF	TGTGCCAGCAGCCCGAGGGGGACGGGCAATGAGCAGTTCTTC
TRBV5-4	.	.	TRBJ2-7	CASSSTAASYEQYF	TGTGCCAGCAGCTCCACTGCCGCTTCCTACGAGCAGTACTTC
TRBV6-5	.	.	TRBJ2-1	CASSYPGENEQFF	TGTGCCAGCAGCTACCCTGGGGAGAATGAGCAGTTCTTC
TRBV28	.	.	TRBJ1-6	CASSPFENRAGSPLHF	TGTGCCAGCAGTCCCTTCGAGAACAGGGCGGGTTCACCCCTCCACTTT
TRBV18	.	.	TRBJ2-7	CASSPLPGSSYEQYF	TGTGCCAGCTCACCGCTGCCAGGGTCGTCCTACGAGCAGTACTTC
TRBV7-9	TRBD2	.	TRBJ2-3	CASSAASGRFLDTQYF	TGTGCCAGCAGCGCTGCTAGCGGGAGGTTTCTTGATACGCAGTATTTT
TRBV4-3	.	.	TRBJ2-1	CASSQGSSGGLYNEQFF	TGCGCCAGCAGCCAAGGGTCAAGCGGAGGGCTCTACAATGAGCAGTTCTTC
TRBV7-2	.	.	TRBJ2-2	CASSLTNRELFF	TGTGCCAGCAGCTTAACGAACAGGGAGCTGTTTTTT
TRBV5-1	TRBD2	.	TRBJ2-3	CASSAGTSGGADTQYF	TGCGCCAGCAGCGCGGGGACTAGCGGGGGGGCAGATACGCAGTATTTT
TRBV5-1	TRBD2	.	TRBJ2-3	CASSSGLAGGPLSDTQYF	TGCGCCAGCAGCTCGGGCCTAGCGGGGGGGCCCTTATCCGATACGCAGTATTTT
TRBV6-5	.	.	TRBJ2-7	CASSYHRDPYEQYF	TGTGCCAGCAGTTACCACAGGGACCCCTACGAGCAGTACTTC
TRBV6-6	TRBD1	.	TRBJ1-3	CASSTTTGEGNTIYF	TGTGCCAGCAGTACAACCACAGGGGAAGGAAACACCATATATTTT
TRBV2	TRBD2	.	TRBJ2-7	CASSEASGDYEQYF	TGTGCCAGCAGTGAAGCTAGCGGGGACTACGAGCAGTACTTC
TRBV19	.	.	TRBJ2-7	CASSIPGDRYEQYF	TGTGCCAGTAGTATCCCCGGGGATCGGTACGAGCAGTACTTC
TRBV19	.	.	TRBJ1-2	CASSMRGRYGYTF	TGTGCCAGTAGTATGAGAGGGAGGTATGGCTACACCTTC
TRBV7-2	TRBD2	once	TRBJ2-2	CASSLVLPGTSGSIGELFF	TGTGCCAGCAGCTTAGTACTTCCCGGGACTAGCGGGAGTATCGGGGAGCTGTTTTTT
TRBV28	.	.	TRBJ2-7	CASGPPAGSSYEQYF	TGTGCCAGCGGCCCGCCGGCGGGGAGCTCCTACGAGCAGTACTTC
TRBV5-6	TRBD2	.	TRBJ2-7	CASSRIAGLYEQYF	TGTGCCAGCAGCCGAATAGCGGGGCTCTACGAGCAGTACTTC
TRBV4-1	TRBD2	.	TRBJ2-5	CASSQGLAETQYF	TGCGCCAGCAGCCAAGGACTAGCGGAGACCCAGTACTTC
TRBV7-2	.	.	TRBJ2-5	CASSLVPRQETQYF	TGTGCCAGCAGCTTAGTCCCCAGGCAAGAGACCCAGTACTTC
TRBV13	TRBD2	.	TRBJ2-3	CASSAIAGAYSTDTQYF	TGTGCCAGCAGCGCGATAGCGGGAGCCTATAGCACAGATACGCAGTATTTT
TRBV29-1	TRBD1	.	TRBJ2-5	CSVARQGRSETQYF	TGCAGCGTCGCTCGACAGGGTAGATCTGAGACCCAGTACTTC
TRBV19	.	.	TRBJ1-5	CVSSPRANQPQHF	TGTGTCAGTAGTCCCCGTGCGAATCAGCCCCAGCATTTT
TRBV10-3	TRBD1	.	TRBJ2-5	CAIGTGGETQYF	TGTGCCATCGGGACAGGGGGAGAGACCCAGTACTTC
TRBV7-2	TRBD2	.	TRBJ2-1	CASSLGLAGGMNEQFF	TGTGCCAGCAGCTTAGGACTAGCGGGGGGAATGAATGAGCAGTTCTTC
TRBV29-1	TRBD2	.	TRBJ2-3	CSVEEGLAGAGDTQYF	TGCAGCGTTGAAGAAGGACTAGCGGGAGCAGGAGATACGCAGTATTTT
TRBV6-6	TRBD1	few	TRBJ1-2	CASSHTPGQGVGYTF	TGTGCCAGCAGTCATACCCCGGGACAGGGTGTTGGCTACACCTTC
TRBV5-1	.	.	TRBJ1-6	CASSLGRDTLHF	TGCGCCAGCAGCTTGGGACGCGACACCCTCCACTTT
TRBV19	.	.	TRBJ1-2	CASSIVWRTVNYGYTF	TGTGCCAGTAGTATAGTTTGGAGGACGGTGAACTATGGCTACACCTTC
TRBV28	TRBD1	.	TRBJ2-7	CASSSDRRSYEQYF	TGTGCCAGCAGTTCGGACAGGAGATCCTACGAGCAGTACTTC
TRBV4-2	.	few	TRBJ1-1	CASSQDRPGQGDMNTEAFF	TGTGCCAGCAGCCAAGATCGGCCGGGACAAGGGGACATGAACACTGAAGCTTTCTTT
TRBV6-5	TRBD2	.	TRBJ2-7	CASSQLAGGWEQYF	TGTGCCAGCAGTCAACTAGCGGGAGGGTGGGAGCAGTACTTC
TRBV28	TRBD1	.	TRBJ1-4	CASAPRTGRSEKLFF	TGTGCCAGCGCCCCCCGGACAGGGCGGAGTGAAAAACTGTTTTTT
TRBV7-9	TRBD2	.	TRBJ2-5	CASSYGGATSGAYQETQYF	TGTGCCAGCAGCTACGGGGGGGCTACTAGCGGAGCGTACCAAGAGACCCAGTACTTC
TRBV7-9	TRBD1	.	TRBJ2-5	CSSSLAGTGEETQYF	TGTTCCAGCAGCTTAGCAGGGACAGGGGAAGAGACCCAGTACTTC
TRBV4-3	TRBD1	.	TRBJ1-6	CASSQGPGQELNSPLHF	TGCGCCAGCAGCCAAGGCCCGGGACAGGAACTCAATTCACCCCTCCACTTT
TRBV6-9	TRBD2	.	TRBJ2-7	CASSWSSGCPSSYEQYF	TGTGCCAGCAGTTGGTCTAGCGGGTGTCCAAGCTCCTACGAGCAGTACTTC
TRBV4-1	.	.	TRBJ1-5	CASSLARFQPQHF	TGCGCCAGCAGTCTGGCGAGGTTTCAGCCCCAGCATTTT
TRBV4-3	TRBD1	.	TRBJ2-7	CASSPAGTGLYEQYF	TGCGCCAGCAGCCCCGCCGGGACAGGGCTCTACGAGCAGTACTTC
TRBV7-3	.	.	TRBJ2-6	CASSSKQGSGANVLTF	TGTGCCAGCAGTTCTAAACAGGGTTCTGGGGCCAACGTCCTGACTTTC
TRBV6-1	TRBD2	.	TRBJ2-5	CASSEPLATVQETQYF	TGTGCCAGCAGTGAACCACTAGCGACCGTCCAAGAGACCCAGTACTTC
TRBV7-2	TRBD2	.	TRBJ2-5	CASSYPAGRALETQYF	TGTGCCAGCAGCTACCCGGCCGGGAGGGCTCTCGAGACCCAGTACTTC
TRBV7-2	.	few	TRBJ1-5	CASSLQERDQPQHF	TGTGCCAGCAGCCTCCAGGAGAGGGATCAGCCCCAGCATTTT